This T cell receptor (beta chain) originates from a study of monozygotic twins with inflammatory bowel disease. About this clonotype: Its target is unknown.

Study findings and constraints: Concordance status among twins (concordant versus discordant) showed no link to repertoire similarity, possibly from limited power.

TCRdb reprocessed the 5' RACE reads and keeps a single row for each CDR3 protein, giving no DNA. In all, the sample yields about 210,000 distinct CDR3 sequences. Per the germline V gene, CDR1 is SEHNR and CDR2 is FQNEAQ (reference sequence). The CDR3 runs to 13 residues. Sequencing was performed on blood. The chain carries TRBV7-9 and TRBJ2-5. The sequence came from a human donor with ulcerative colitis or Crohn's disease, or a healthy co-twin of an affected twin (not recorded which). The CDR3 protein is CASSSISKETQYF.